This T cell receptor (beta chain) is from a study of blood T cells in healthy people across ages. It was with a sample-barcoded 5' primer and a J-beta primer mix that a second PCR of roughly 7 to 12 cycles was run. A tag from a template-switch adaptor with 12 random nucleotides marked each cDNA molecule. TCRdb used MiXCR to reprocess the 5' RACE reads, holding one entry per CDR3 protein. Of about 1.8 million distinct CDR3 sequences listed, less than 50% were seen once; the top ten hold 2.1%. This clonotype came up many times. What it binds is not known. Study-level findings and limits: A roughly linear fall in TCR beta diversity per million T cells was seen with increasing age.

Germline lookup yields CDR1 SGHTA and CDR2 FQGNSA. The length of the CDR3 is 14 residues. Trimming cost V 3 bases and J 4 bases; bases outside gene matches: 3. With each sample, at least 6 micrograms of total RNA were extracted. This chain joins TRBV7-2 and TRBJ2-5, with 9 bases matching TRBD2. This receptor was identified in a woman aged 40 to 50 in good health. The sample taken for sequencing was blood. The DNA for the CDR3 is TGTGCCAGCAGCTTTCAAGCGGGGGGAGAGACCCAGTACTTC. Translation gives CASSFQAGGETQYF. The full variable domain, rest sourced from reference TRBV7-2 and TRBJ2-5, is GAGVSQSPSNKVTEKGKDVELRCDPISGHTALYWYRQSLGQGLEFLIYFQGNSAPDKSGLPSDRFSAERTGGSVSTLTIQRTQQEDSAVYLCASSFQAGGETQYFGPGTRLLVL.